This T cell receptor beta chain was recovered during a study of T cell responses to AZD1222 COVID-19 vaccine. Study results and caveats: Spike-specific TCR depth and breadth grew after two AZD1222 doses.

TCRdb's copy holds only in-frame clones and misses some; the assay was immunoSEQ multiplex PCR. The sample consists of approximately 49,000 clones, roughly 80% of them appearing once. In regard to this clone: Its specificity is not known.

The CDR3 is 14 amino acids. V shed 0 bases and J shed 6 bases, with 11 bases lying between them. Germline assignment: CDR1 MGHRA and CDR2 YSYEKL. The sample in question was peripheral blood, obtained on day 0 of MenACWY control vaccination. V is TRBV4-1 and J is TRBJ1-1; the D gene is possibly TRBD1 (6 bases). This clonotype originated in an adult in good health. The CDR3 DNA sequence: TGCGCCAGCAGCCAAGAGTTTAGGGGGTCTGAAGCTTTCTTT. It specifies CASSQEFRGSEAFF.